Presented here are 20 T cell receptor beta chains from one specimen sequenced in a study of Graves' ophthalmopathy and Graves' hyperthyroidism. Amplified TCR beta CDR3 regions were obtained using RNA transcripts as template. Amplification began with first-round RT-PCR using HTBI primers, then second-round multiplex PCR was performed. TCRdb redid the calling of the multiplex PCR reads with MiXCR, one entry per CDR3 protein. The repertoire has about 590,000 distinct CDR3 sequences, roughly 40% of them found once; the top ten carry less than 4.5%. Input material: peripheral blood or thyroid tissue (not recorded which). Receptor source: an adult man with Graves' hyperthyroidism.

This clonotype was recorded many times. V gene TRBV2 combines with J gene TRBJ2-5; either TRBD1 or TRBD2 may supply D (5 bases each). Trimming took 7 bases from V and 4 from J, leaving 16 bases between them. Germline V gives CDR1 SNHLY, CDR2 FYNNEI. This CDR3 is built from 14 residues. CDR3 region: CASTGETVRETQYF. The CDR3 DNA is TGTGCCAGCACCGGGGAGACAGTGCGAGAGACCCAGTACTTC.

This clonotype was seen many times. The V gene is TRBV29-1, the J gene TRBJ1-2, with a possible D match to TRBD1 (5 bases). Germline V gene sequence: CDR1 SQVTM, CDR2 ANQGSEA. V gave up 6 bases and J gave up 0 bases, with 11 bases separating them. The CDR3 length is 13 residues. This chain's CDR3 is CSVEGRANYGYTF. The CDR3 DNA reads TGCAGCGTCGAGGGACGGGCTAACTATGGCTACACCTTC.

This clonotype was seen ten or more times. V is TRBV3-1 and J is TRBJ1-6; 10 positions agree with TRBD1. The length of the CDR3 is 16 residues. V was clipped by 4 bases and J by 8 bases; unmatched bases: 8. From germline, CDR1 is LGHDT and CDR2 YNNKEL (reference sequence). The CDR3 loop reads CASSLSGTGAYSPLHF. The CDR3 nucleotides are TGTGCCAGCAGCCTTTCCGGGACAGGGGCTTATTCACCCCTCCACTTT.

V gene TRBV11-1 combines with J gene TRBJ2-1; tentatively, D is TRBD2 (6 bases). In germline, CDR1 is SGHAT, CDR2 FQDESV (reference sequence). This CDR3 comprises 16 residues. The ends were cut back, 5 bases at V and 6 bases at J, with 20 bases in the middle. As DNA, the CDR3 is TGTGCCAGCAGCCCGAGACTAGTATTTGGATCCAATGAGCAGTTCTTC. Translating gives CASSPRLVFGSNEQFF. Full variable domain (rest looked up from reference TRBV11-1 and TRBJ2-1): EAEVAQSPRYKITEKSQAVAFWCDPISGHATLYWYRQILGQGPELLVQFQDESVVDDSQLPKDRFSAERLKGVDSTLKIQPAELGDSAMYLCASSPRLVFGSNEQFFGPGTRLTVL.

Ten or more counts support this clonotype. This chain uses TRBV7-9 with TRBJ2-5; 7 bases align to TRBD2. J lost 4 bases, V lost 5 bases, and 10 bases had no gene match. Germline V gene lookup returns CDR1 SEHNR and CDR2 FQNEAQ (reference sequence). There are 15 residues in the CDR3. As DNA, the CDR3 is TGTGCCAGCAGCCAAGGCGGGGGTAGAGGAGAGACCCAGTACTTC. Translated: CASSQGGGRGETQYF.

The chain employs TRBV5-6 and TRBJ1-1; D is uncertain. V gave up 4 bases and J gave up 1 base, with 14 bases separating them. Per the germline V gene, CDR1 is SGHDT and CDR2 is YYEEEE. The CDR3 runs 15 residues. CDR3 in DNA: TGTGCCAGCAGCAGTGAAAGGTACGCGAACACTGAAGCTTTCTTT. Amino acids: CASSSERYANTEAFF.

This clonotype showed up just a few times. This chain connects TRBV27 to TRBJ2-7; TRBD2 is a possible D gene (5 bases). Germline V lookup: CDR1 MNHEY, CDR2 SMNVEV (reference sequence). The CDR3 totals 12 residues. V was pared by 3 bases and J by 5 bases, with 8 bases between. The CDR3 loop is CASSFTGNEQYF. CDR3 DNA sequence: TGTGCCAGCAGTTTCACGGGGAACGAGCAGTACTTC.

The CDR3: CASSAATVIYEQYF. DNA for the CDR3: TGTGCCAGCAGTGCCGCGACAGTAATATACGAGCAGTACTTC. This chain links TRBV6-1 with TRBJ2-7, with a possible D match to TRBD1 (5 bases). V was clipped by 4 bases and J by 4 bases, with 14 bases between them. CDR1 and CDR2 from the germline V gene are MNHNS and SASEGT. The CDR3 has 14 residues.

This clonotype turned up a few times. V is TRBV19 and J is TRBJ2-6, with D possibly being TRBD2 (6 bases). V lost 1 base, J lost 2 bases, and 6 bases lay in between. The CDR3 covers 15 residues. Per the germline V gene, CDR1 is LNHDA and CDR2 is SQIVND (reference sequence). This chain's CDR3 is CASSIGGAGANVLTF. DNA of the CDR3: TGTGCCAGTAGTATAGGGGGGGCTGGGGCCAACGTCCTGACTTTC.

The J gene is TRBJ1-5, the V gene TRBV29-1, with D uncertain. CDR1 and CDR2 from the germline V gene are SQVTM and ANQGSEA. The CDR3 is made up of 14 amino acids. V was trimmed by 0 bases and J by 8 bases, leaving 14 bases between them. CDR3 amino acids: CSVEEDGQKEPQHF. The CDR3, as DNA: TGCAGCGTTGAAGAGGACGGGCAAAAGGAGCCCCAGCATTTT.

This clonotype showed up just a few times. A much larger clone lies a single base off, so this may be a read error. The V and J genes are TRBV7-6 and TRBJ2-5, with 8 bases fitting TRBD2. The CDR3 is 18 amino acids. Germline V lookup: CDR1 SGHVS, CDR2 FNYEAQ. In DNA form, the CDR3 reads TGTGCCGGCAGCTTACGGAGCGGTGTTAGCGGGACCCAAGAGACCCAGTACTTC. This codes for CAGSLRSGVSGTQETQYF. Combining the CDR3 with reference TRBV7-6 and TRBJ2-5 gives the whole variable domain GAGVSQSPRYKVTKRGQDVALRCDPISGHVSLYWYRQALGQGPEFLTYFNYEAQQDKSGLPNDRFSAERPEGSISTLTIQRTEQRDSAMYRCAGSLRSGVSGTQETQYFGPGTRLLVL.

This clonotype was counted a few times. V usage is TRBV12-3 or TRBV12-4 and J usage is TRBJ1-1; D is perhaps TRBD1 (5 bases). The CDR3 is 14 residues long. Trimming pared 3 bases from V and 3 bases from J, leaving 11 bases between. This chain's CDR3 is CASSFGGGDTEAFF. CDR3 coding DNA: TGTGCCAGCAGTTTCGGGGGGGGGGACACTGAAGCTTTCTTT.

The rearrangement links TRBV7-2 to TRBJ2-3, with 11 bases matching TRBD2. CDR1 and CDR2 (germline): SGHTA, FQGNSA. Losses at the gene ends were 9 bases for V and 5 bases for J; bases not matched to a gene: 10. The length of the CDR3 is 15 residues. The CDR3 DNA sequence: TGTGCCAGTAGTCTTAGCGGGAGGGCGGGAGATACGCAGTATTTT. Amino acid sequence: CASSLSGRAGDTQYF.

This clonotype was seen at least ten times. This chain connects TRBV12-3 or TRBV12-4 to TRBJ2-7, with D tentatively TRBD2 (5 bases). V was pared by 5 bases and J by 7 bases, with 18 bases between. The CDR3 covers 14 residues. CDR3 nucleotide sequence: TGTGCCAGCAGTCCCCCGGGATTTTTCAGAGAGCAGTACTTC. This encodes CASSPPGFFREQYF.

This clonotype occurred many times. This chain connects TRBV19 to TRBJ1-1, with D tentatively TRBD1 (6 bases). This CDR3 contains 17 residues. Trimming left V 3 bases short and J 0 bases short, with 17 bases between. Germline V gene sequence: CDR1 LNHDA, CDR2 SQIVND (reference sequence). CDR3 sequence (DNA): TGTGCCAGTAGTATCGTTCCGGGCAGGGGCTTGAACACTGAAGCTTTCTTT. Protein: CASSIVPGRGLNTEAFF.

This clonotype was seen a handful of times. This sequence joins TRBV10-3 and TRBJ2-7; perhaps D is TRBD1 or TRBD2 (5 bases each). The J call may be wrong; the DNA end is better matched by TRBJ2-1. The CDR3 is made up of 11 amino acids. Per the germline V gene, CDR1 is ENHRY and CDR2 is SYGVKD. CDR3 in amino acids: CAILGRDEQFF. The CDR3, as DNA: TGTGCCATCCTAGGACGGGACGAGCAGTTCTTC.

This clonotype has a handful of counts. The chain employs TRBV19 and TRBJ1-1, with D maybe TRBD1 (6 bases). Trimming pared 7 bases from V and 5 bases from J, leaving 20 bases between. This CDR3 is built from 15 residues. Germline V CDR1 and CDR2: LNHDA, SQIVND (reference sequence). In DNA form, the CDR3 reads TGTGCCAGTACCGGGGGTGGGGGGCGATCAACTGAAGCTTTCTTT. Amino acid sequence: CASTGGGGRSTEAFF.

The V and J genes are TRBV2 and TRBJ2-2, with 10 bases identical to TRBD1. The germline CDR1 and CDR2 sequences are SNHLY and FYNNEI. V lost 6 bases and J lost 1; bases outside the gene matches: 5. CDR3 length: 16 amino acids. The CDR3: CASRPTGGLNTGELFF. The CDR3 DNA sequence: TGTGCCAGCAGACCGACAGGGGGCTTGAACACCGGGGAGCTGTTTTTT.

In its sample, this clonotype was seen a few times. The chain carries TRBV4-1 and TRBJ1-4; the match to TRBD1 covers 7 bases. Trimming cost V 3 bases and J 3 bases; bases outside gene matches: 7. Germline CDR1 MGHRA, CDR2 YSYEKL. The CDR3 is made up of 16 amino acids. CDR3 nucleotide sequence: TGCGCCAGCAGCCACCGACAGGGCACTGCTAATGAAAAACTGTTTTTT. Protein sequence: CASSHRQGTANEKLFF.

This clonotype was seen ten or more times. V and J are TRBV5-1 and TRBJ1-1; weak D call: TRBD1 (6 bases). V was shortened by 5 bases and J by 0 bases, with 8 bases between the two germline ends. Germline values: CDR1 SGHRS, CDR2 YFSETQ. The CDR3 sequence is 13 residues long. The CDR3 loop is CASRQGVNTEAFF. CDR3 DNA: TGCGCCAGCAGACAGGGAGTGAACACTGAAGCTTTCTTT.